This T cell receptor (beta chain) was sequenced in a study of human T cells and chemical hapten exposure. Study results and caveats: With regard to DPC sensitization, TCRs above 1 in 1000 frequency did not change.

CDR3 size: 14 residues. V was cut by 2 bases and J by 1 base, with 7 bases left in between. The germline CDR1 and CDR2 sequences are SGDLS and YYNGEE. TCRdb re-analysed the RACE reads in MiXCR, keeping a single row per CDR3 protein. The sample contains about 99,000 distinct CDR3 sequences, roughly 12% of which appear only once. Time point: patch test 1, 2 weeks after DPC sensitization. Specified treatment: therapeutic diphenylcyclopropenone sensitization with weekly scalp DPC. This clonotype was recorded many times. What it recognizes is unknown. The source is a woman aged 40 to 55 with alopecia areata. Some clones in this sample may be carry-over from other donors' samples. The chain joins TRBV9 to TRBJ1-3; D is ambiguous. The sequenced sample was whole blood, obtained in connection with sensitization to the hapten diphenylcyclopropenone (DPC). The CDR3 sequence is CASSVGSSGNTIYF. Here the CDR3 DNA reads TGTGCCAGCAGCGTCGGCAGTTCTGGAAACACCATATATTTT.